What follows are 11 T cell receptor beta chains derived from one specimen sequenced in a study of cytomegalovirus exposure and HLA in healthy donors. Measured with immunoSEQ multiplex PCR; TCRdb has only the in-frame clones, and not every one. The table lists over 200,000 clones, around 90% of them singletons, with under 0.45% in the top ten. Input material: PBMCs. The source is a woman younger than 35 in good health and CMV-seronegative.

The CDR3 DNA is TGTGCCAGCAGCTTAGGGCCCGGGACAACTGAAGGGGCTTTCTTT. It is translated as CASSLGPGTTEGAFF. The chain is built from TRBV7-8 and TRBJ1-1; D possibly corresponds to TRBD1 (6 bases). The germline V and J ends were trimmed by 1 base and 11 bases, with 20 bases remaining between them. The length of the CDR3 is 15 residues. CDR1 and CDR2 (germline): SGHVS, FQNEAQ.

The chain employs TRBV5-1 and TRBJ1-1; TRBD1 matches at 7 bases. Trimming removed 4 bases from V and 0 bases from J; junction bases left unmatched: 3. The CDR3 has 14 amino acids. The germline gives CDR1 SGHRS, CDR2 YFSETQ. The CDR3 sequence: CASSKGTVNTEAFF. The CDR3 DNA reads TGCGCCAGCAGCAAAGGGACAGTGAACACTGAAGCTTTCTTT.

This CDR3 reads CASSPLGDMNTEAFF. CDR3 bases: TGTGCCAGCTCACCTTTGGGCGATATGAACACTGAAGCTTTCTTT. J is TRBJ1-1 and V is TRBV18; D is unresolved. The CDR3 runs to 15 residues. The V end was cut by 3 bases, the J end by 0 bases, with 11 bases between. Germline CDR1 is KGHSH and CDR2 is LQKENI.

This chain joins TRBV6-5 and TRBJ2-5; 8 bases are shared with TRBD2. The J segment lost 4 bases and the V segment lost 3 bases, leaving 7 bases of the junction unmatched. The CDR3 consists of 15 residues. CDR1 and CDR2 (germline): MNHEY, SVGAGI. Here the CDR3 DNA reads TGTGCCAGCAGTTATCTACCCCTAGCGGGAGAGACCCAGTACTTC. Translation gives CASSYLPLAGETQYF.

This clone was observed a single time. The CDR3 loop reads CASTDRVTGELFF. The DNA of the CDR3 is TGTGCCAGCACGGACAGGGTAACCGGGGAGCTGTTTTTT. The V and J genes are TRBV6-5 and TRBJ2-2, with 8 bases matching TRBD1. The CDR3 consists of 13 residues. Germline CDR1 is MNHEY and CDR2 is SVGAGI. V lost 7 bases, J lost 5 bases, and 3 bases stayed unmatched.

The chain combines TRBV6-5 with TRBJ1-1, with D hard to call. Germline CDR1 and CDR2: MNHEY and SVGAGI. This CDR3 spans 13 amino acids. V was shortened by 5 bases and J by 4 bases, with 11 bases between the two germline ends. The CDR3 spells CASSPFFGTEAFF. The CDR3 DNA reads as TGTGCCAGCAGTCCCTTTTTCGGCACTGAAGCTTTCTTT.

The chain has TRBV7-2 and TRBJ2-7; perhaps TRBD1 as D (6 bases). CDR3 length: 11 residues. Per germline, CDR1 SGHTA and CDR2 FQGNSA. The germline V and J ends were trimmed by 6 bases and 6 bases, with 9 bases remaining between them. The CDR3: CASSTGIEQYF. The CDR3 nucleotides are TGTGCCAGCAGTACAGGGATCGAGCAGTACTTC.

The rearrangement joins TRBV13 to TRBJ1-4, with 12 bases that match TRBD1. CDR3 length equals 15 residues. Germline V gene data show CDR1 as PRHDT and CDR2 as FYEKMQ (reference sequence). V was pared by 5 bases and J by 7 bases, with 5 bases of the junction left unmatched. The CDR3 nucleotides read TGTGCCAGCAGCAAAGGGACAGGGGGCGGTGAAAAACTGTTTTTT. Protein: CASSKGTGGGEKLFF.

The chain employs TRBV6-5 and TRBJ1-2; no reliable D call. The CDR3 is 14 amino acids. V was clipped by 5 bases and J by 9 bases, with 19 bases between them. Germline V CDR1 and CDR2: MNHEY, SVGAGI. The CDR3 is CASSTGPGSYSYTF. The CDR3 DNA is TGTGCCAGCAGTACCGGGCCGGGGAGTTATAGCTACACCTTC.

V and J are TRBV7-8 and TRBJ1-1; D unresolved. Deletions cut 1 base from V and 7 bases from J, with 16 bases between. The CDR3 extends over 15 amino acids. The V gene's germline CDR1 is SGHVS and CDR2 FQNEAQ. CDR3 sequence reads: CASSLEPPRFDEAFF. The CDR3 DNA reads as TGTGCCAGCAGCTTAGAACCGCCTCGGTTTGATGAAGCTTTCTTT.

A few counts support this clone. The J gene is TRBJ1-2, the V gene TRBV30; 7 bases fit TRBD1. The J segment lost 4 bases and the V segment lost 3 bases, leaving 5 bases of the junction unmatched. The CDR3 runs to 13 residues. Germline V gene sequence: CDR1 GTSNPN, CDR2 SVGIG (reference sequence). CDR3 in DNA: TGTGCCTGGAGGCCGGGACAGTCCTATGGCTACACCTTC. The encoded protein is CAWRPGQSYGYTF.